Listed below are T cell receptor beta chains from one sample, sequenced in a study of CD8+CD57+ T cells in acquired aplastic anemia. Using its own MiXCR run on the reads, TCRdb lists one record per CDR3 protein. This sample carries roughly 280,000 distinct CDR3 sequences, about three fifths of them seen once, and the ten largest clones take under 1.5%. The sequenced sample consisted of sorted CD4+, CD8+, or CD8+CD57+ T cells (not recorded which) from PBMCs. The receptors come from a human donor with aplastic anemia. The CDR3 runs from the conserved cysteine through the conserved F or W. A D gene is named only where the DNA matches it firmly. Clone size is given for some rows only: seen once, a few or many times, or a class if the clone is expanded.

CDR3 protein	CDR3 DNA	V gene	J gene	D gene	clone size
CASSLVGRGHPKETQYF	TGTGCCAGCAGCTTAGTGGGGCGAGGGCATCCTAAAGAGACCCAGTACTTC	TRBV7-6	TRBJ2-5	NA	NA
CASSPGPSGMDTQYF	TGTGCCAGCAGCCCAGGCCCTAGCGGGATGGATACGCAGTATTTT	TRBV7-8	TRBJ2-3	TRBD2	NA
CASSQSGRSYNEQFF	TGTGCCAGCAGTCAGAGCGGGCGGTCCTACAATGAGCAGTTCTTC	TRBV7-9	TRBJ2-1	NA	few
CASSHLGRERVKNIQYF	TGCGCCAGCAGCCACCTTGGCCGGGAGAGGGTCAAAAACATTCAGTACTTC	TRBV4-1	TRBJ2-4	NA	many
CASSPPNEETGAKLFF	TGTGCCAGCAGCCCTCCAAATGAGGAGACGGGGGCCAAACTGTTTTTT	TRBV7-9	TRBJ1-4	NA	NA
CASRLTGAETQYF	TGTGCCAGCAGATTGACAGGGGCAGAGACCCAGTACTTC	TRBV12-3/TRBV12-4	TRBJ2-5	TRBD1	NA
CASSESTVQETQYF	TGTGCCAGCAGTGAATCGACAGTCCAAGAGACCCAGTACTTC	TRBV2	TRBJ2-5	NA	NA
CASSAGRDSPLHF	TGTGCCAGCAGTGCTGGAAGGGATTCGCCCCTCCACTTT	TRBV2	TRBJ1-6	NA	few
CASSETPGGASYTF	TGTGCCAGCAGCGAAACTCCAGGGGGTGCGTCCTACACCTTC	TRBV9	TRBJ1-2	TRBD1	many
CASSPSTSGGAGEQFF	TGTGCCAGCAGCCCTTCGACTAGCGGGGGGGCGGGTGAGCAGTTCTTC	TRBV7-3	TRBJ2-1	TRBD2	NA
CASSLDGSGELFF	TGTGCCAGCAGCTTAGATGGGAGCGGGGAGCTGTTTTTT	TRBV11-3	TRBJ2-2	NA	NA
CASSAGTGGYEQYF	TGTGCCAGCTCCGCCGGGACAGGGGGCTACGAGCAGTACTTC	TRBV18	TRBJ2-7	TRBD1	many
CASGVNLNQPQHF	TGTGCCTCCGGGGTAAACCTCAATCAGCCCCAGCATTTT	TRBV15	TRBJ1-5	NA	NA
CATSRNRQTWTVYGYTF	TGTGCCACCAGCAGAAATCGACAGACCTGGACCGTCTATGGCTACACCTTC	TRBV15	TRBJ1-2	NA	many
CASSLTGALLDEQYF	TGTGCCAGCAGCTTGACAGGGGCCCTTCTCGACGAGCAGTACTTC	TRBV5-4	TRBJ2-7	TRBD1	NA
CSDSMTSGEEQFF	TGCAGTGATTCGATGACTAGCGGGGAAGAGCAGTTCTTC	TRBV20-1	TRBJ2-1	TRBD2	NA
CASSLGTPRGTDTQYF	TGTGCCAGCAGCTTGGGGACTCCCCGAGGCACAGATACGCAGTATTTT	TRBV5-4	TRBJ2-3	NA	NA
CATGSYEQYF	TGTGCTACTGGGAGCTACGAGCAGTACTTC	TRBV27	TRBJ2-7	NA	NA
CSARTGDHTDTQYF	TGCAGTGCTAGAACGGGGGACCACACAGATACGCAGTATTTT	TRBV20-1	TRBJ2-3	NA	NA
CSVKWEDPRSNTEAFF	TGCAGCGTTAAATGGGAGGACCCGAGGTCGAACACTGAAGCTTTCTTT	TRBV29-1	TRBJ1-1	NA	NA
CASSPRLAGGSYEQYF	TGTGCCAGCAGCCCTCGACTAGCGGGTGGCTCCTACGAGCAGTACTTC	TRBV7-9	TRBJ2-7	TRBD2	NA
CASSFEQRNTEAFF	TGCGCCAGCAGCTTCGAACAGCGGAACACTGAAGCTTTCTTT	TRBV5-1	TRBJ1-1	NA	many
CSARPGQGHTEAFF	TGCAGTGCTCGACCGGGACAGGGGCACACTGAAGCTTTCTTT	TRBV20-1	TRBJ1-1	TRBD1	NA
CSVQTGEGEAFF	TGCAGCGTACAGACAGGGGAAGGTGAAGCTTTCTTT	TRBV29-1	TRBJ1-1	TRBD1	few
CASQRASGNLGQYF	TGTGCCAGTCAGCGGGCTAGCGGAAATTTGGGGCAGTACTTC	TRBV6-5	TRBJ2-7	TRBD2	many
CAISEQSIEAFF	TGTGCCATCAGTGAGCAGAGTATTGAAGCTTTCTTT	TRBV10-3	TRBJ1-1	NA	NA
CASSPMRQARGYNEQFF	TGTGCCAGCAGCCCCATGAGACAGGCAAGGGGGTACAATGAGCAGTTCTTC	TRBV12-3/TRBV12-4	TRBJ2-1	NA	NA
CASSAQINEKLFF	TGTGCCAGCAGTGCACAGATTAATGAAAAACTGTTTTTT	TRBV2	TRBJ1-4	NA	many
CSFRDRNTEAFF	TGCAGCTTCCGGGACCGGAACACTGAAGCTTTCTTT	TRBV29-1	TRBJ1-1	NA	once
CSVGLAETQYF	TGCAGCGTTGGACTAGCGGAGACCCAGTACTTC	TRBV29-1	TRBJ2-5	TRBD2	NA
CASSAPEGLGGYTF	TGTGCCAGCAGCGCCCCGGAGGGGTTGGGTGGCTACACCTTC	TRBV25-1	TRBJ1-2	NA	many
CSAGRTGFNEQYF	TGCAGTGCTGGCAGGACAGGGTTCAACGAGCAGTACTTC	TRBV20-1	TRBJ2-7	TRBD1	NA
CASSTDGRSYNEQFF	TGTGCCAGCAGTACGGACGGACGTTCCTACAATGAGCAGTTCTTC	TRBV12-3/TRBV12-4	TRBJ2-1	NA	NA
CSAGQGNYGYTF	TGCAGCGCGGGACAGGGAAACTATGGCTACACCTTC	TRBV29-1	TRBJ1-2	TRBD1	NA
CASSETGLQDTQYF	TGTGCCAGCAGCGAGACAGGGCTCCAAGATACGCAGTATTTT	TRBV2	TRBJ2-3	TRBD1	many
CASSSGTGSTGELFF	TGTGCCAGCAGTTCCGGGACAGGGAGCACCGGGGAGCTGTTTTTT	TRBV11-2	TRBJ2-2	TRBD1	many
CASSGDTYGYTF	TGTGCCAGCAGCGGGGACACTTATGGCTACACCTTC	TRBV3-1	TRBJ1-2	NA	many